The 8 T cell receptor beta chains below come from one sample, sequenced in a study of shared clonotypes between healthy human individuals. The protocol was immunoSEQ multiplex PCR, while the TCRdb copy is restricted to in-frame clones and leaves out a portion. Among a few hundred thousand clones listed, over 70% were seen once. The sample consisted of memory CD4+ T cells sorted from blood. Described subset: CD45RA-negative fraction. Receptor source: a man younger than 45 in good health.

The gene calls are TRBV28 and TRBJ2-7; 7 nucleotides agree with TRBD1. CDR1 and CDR2 (germline): MDHEN, SYDVKM. The CDR3 has 14 residues. Trimming took 5 bases from V and 3 from J; bases not matched to a gene: 7. The CDR3 loop reads CASSPYRDSYEQYF. The CDR3 DNA reads TGTGCCAGCAGTCCCTACCGGGACAGCTACGAGCAGTACTTC.

This clone was seen more than once but under ten times. It may be a read error: a sequence one base away is much more abundant. V usage is TRBV5-4 and J usage is TRBJ2-2, with 8 bases identical to TRBD2. Germline V gene lookup returns CDR1 SGHNT and CDR2 YYREEE (reference sequence). The CDR3 loop spans 16 amino acids. V was clipped by 9 bases and J by 7 bases; unmatched bases: 17. The CDR3 DNA is TGTGCCATTTCCCCCCCCGGGACTAGGGCGGTCGGGGAGCTGTTTTTT. It codes for CAISPPGTRAVGELFF.

This sequence joins TRBV4-2 and TRBJ2-1; a weak D match, TRBD1 (6 bases). Germline CDR1 LGHNA, CDR2 YNFKEQ. Between the trimmed V and J ends, which lost 1 base and 5 bases, there was a span of 15 bases. The CDR3 has 16 amino acids. CDR3 protein: CASSQGERQEHNEQFF. CDR3 in DNA: TGTGCCAGCAGCCAAGGAGAGCGACAGGAGCACAATGAGCAGTTCTTC.

The rearrangement links TRBV5-1 to TRBJ2-3, with TRBD1 matching over 9 bases. This CDR3 comprises 16 residues. V was pared by 1 base and J by 4 bases, with 7 bases of the junction left unmatched. The germline V gene has CDR1 SGHRS and CDR2 YFSETQ. The CDR3 protein is CASSLNPGQGSDTQYF. Here the CDR3 DNA reads TGCGCCAGCAGCTTGAACCCGGGACAGGGTTCAGATACGCAGTATTTT.

The rearrangement uses TRBV18 and TRBJ1-5, with D possibly being TRBD1 (6 bases). Trimming took off 3 bases at V and 7 bases at J, with 13 bases between the two ends. The germline V gene encodes CDR1 KGHSH and CDR2 LQKENI. The CDR3 extends over 14 amino acids. CDR3 DNA: TGTGCCAGCTCACCTGAGGGGGGTATCCAGCCCCAGCATTTT. This codes for CASSPEGGIQPQHF.

The CDR3 coding sequence is TGTGCCAGCAGCTTTGGACAGATCATCTACGAGCAGTACTTC. Translated: CASSFGQIIYEQYF. V gene TRBV7-9 combines with J gene TRBJ2-7; D might be TRBD1 (6 bases). Per the germline V gene, CDR1 is SEHNR and CDR2 is FQNEAQ (reference sequence). The V gene lost 3 bases and the J gene lost 3 bases, with 12 bases spanning the gap. The CDR3 is made up of 14 amino acids. Complete variable domain (other parts from reference TRBV7-9 and TRBJ2-7): DTGVSQNPRHKITKRGQNVTFRCDPISEHNRLYWYRQTLGQGPEFLTYFQNEAQLEKSRLLSDRFSAERPKGSFSTLEIQRTEQGDSAMYLCASSFGQIIYEQYFGPGTRLTVT.

This chain uses TRBV5-4 with TRBJ2-1; perhaps TRBD1 as D (5 bases). Germline V CDR1 and CDR2: SGHNT, YYREEE (reference sequence). The V and J ends lost 2 bases and 14 bases respectively, with 20 bases between them. This CDR3 region has 14 residues. The CDR3 loop is CASSFSRGHLGEFF. For the CDR3, the DNA is TGTGCCAGCAGCTTTTCTCGAGGACACCTTGGAGAGTTCTTC.

On this clone: The junction shows a germline mismatch at one end, possibly a read error. V and J are TRBV18 and TRBJ2-1; D may be TRBD2 (6 bases). Germline CDR1 and CDR2: KGHSH and LQKENI. The CDR3 sequence is 13 residues long. CDR3 region: CSSAGFSYNEQFF. The CDR3 DNA reads TGCTCCTCGGCGGGATTCTCCTACAATGAGCAGTTCTTC.